The 15 T cell receptor beta chains listed next were all sequenced from one sample in a study of cytomegalovirus exposure and HLA in healthy donors. With 60 Vbeta and 13 Jbeta primers, the PCR was carried out. Data came from immunoSEQ multiplex PCR; TCRdb stores just in-frame clones and leaves some out. This table has 150,000 or so clones, around 75% appearing once. Sequencing was done on a sample of PBMCs. Source of these receptors: a young man in good health and CMV-seropositive.

The V and J genes are TRBV15 and TRBJ2-7, with 7 bases aligning to TRBD2. V gave up 1 base and J gave up 3 bases; unmatched junction bases: 6. The CDR3 runs 15 residues. CDR1 and CDR2 from the germline V gene are LNHNV and YYDKDF (reference sequence). CDR3 in DNA: TGTGCCACCAGCAGAGTGCCGGGACTATACTACGAGCAGTACTTC. Its translation is CATSRVPGLYYEQYF.

This chain connects TRBV2 to TRBJ1-5; 12 bases line up with TRBD1. Trimming took 6 bases from V and 6 from J; bases not matched to a gene: 3. CDR3 size: 14 residues. Germline values: CDR1 SNHLY, CDR2 FYNNEI. This chain's CDR3 is CASRGQGASQPQHF. Written as DNA, the CDR3 is TGTGCCAGCAGGGGACAGGGGGCAAGTCAGCCCCAGCATTTT.

The gene calls are TRBV7-8 and TRBJ2-3; 7 bases fit TRBD1. There are 19 residues in the CDR3. CDR1 and CDR2 (germline): SGHVS, FQNEAQ. Germline trimming cut 1 base from V and 4 bases from J; bases unmatched to any gene: 17. Here the CDR3 reads CASSLGWETGTTFADTQYF. DNA for the CDR3: TGTGCCAGCAGCTTAGGGTGGGAGACAGGGACGACCTTTGCAGATACGCAGTATTTT. The whole variable domain, remainder taken from reference TRBV7-8 and TRBJ2-3, is GAGVSQSPRYKVAKRGQDVALRCDPISGHVSLFWYQQALGQGPEFLTYFQNEAQLDKSGLPSDRFFAERPEGSVSTLKIQRTQQEDSAVYLCASSLGWETGTTFADTQYFGPGTRLTVL.

This chain connects TRBV28 to TRBJ2-3; D perhaps matches TRBD2 (7 bases). Germline V gene data show CDR1 as MDHEN and CDR2 as SYDVKM. V shed 6 bases and J shed 6 bases, with 16 bases lying between them. The CDR3 is made up of 14 amino acids. The chain's CDR3 is CASRQTGGSDTQYF. In nucleotides, the CDR3 is TGTGCCAGCAGACAGACAGGCGGGAGCGATACGCAGTATTTT.

The chain uses TRBV6-4 and TRBJ1-1, with D tentatively TRBD1 (6 bases). This CDR3 spans 16 amino acids. The V end lost 6 bases, the J end lost 5 bases, and 22 bases lay between the germline ends. CDR1 MRHNA and CDR2 SNTAGT come from the germline V gene. The CDR3 loop is CASSPFPTQGWTEAFF. CDR3 nucleotide sequence: TGTGCCAGCAGCCCCTTCCCCACACAGGGTTGGACTGAAGCTTTCTTT.

As to this clone: The same CDR3 can be traced to other DNA sequences in this sample. CDR3 in amino acids: CASSTRDRGTETQYF. CDR3 DNA sequence: TGTGCCAGCAGTACTCGGGACAGGGGGACGGAGACCCAGTACTTC. This chain connects TRBV25-1 to TRBJ2-5, with TRBD1 identical over 11 bases. This CDR3 has 15 amino acids. Trimming removed 5 bases from V and 5 bases from J; junction bases left unmatched: 7. Germline V CDR1 and CDR2: MGHDK, SYGVNS.

This chain connects TRBV6-1 to TRBJ1-6; TRBD1 aligns across 10 bases. The J segment lost 14 bases and the V segment lost 6 bases, leaving 7 bases of the junction unmatched. This CDR3 is built from 13 residues. CDR1 is MNHNS, CDR2 SASEGT, per germline. The CDR3 nucleotides read TGTGCCAGCAGGCAGACAGGGGGCCTTTCCCTCCACTTT. Encoded protein: CASRQTGGLSLHF.

This clone was detected once. V is TRBV5-1 and J is TRBJ2-5; 8 bases line up with TRBD2. The CDR3 extends over 15 amino acids. Germline-derived CDR1 and CDR2 are SGHRS and YFSETQ. Trimming cost V 6 bases and J 0 bases; bases outside gene matches: 7. CDR3 residues: CASKIAGLYQETQYF. CDR3 nucleotides: TGCGCCAGCAAAATAGCGGGGTTGTACCAAGAGACCCAGTACTTC.

The chain has TRBV27 and TRBJ2-2, with D perhaps matching TRBD2 (5 bases). CDR3 size: 16 residues. From germline, CDR1 is MNHEY and CDR2 SMNVEV (reference sequence). V was shortened by 2 bases and J by 0 bases, with 10 bases between the two germline ends. The CDR3, as DNA: TGTGCCAGCAGTTTAATAACGGAGGCGAACACCGGGGAGCTGTTTTTT. It translates to CASSLITEANTGELFF.

There are a few counts of this clone. The chain links TRBV9 to TRBJ1-4, with D tentatively TRBD1 (6 bases). CDR1 and CDR2 (germline): SGDLS, YYNGEE. The CDR3 covers 15 residues. V shed 0 bases and J shed 7 bases, with 13 bases lying between them. CDR3 coding DNA: TGTGCCAGCAGCGTAGCGGCAGGGGTAGGTGAAAAACTGTTTTTT. This gives the protein CASSVAAGVGEKLFF.

V gene TRBV5-1 combines with J gene TRBJ2-7; a possible D gene is TRBD1 (6 bases). Germline CDR1 reads SGHRS; CDR2 reads YFSETQ. Trimming cost V 2 bases and J 0 bases, with 12 bases left between them. There are 15 residues in the CDR3. The DNA of the CDR3 is TGCGCCAGCAGCTTACCAACAGGGCACTCCTACGAGCAGTACTTC. Protein: CASSLPTGHSYEQYF. Together with reference TRBV5-1 and TRBJ2-7, the CDR3 gives the full variable domain: KAGVTQTPRYLIKTRGQQVTLSCSPISGHRSVSWYQQTPGQGLQFLFEYFSETQRNKGNFPGRFSGRQFSNSRSEMNVSTLELGDSALYLCASSLPTGHSYEQYFGPGTRLTVT.

This chain uses TRBV6-1 with TRBJ2-5; TRBD2 matches 12 bases. The J call could be wrong; TRBJ2-7 is a better fit for the DNA end. Germline V gives CDR1 MNHNS, CDR2 SASEGT. This CDR3 contains 17 residues. CDR3 loop: CASSVRLAGEMHGEQYF. Written as DNA, the CDR3 is TGTGCCAGCAGTGTCAGACTAGCGGGAGAGATGCACGGCGAGCAGTACTTC.

The DNA for the CDR3 is TGTGCCAGCAGCCGGCACACCATCGGGGACGAGCAGTACTTC. It translates to CASSRHTIGDEQYF. The V call is TRBV28, the J call TRBJ2-7, with D possibly TRBD2 on 5 matching bases. This CDR3 comprises 14 residues. In germline, CDR1 is MDHEN, CDR2 SYDVKM. V lost 6 bases to trimming and J lost 5 bases, with 17 bases between them.

This chain connects TRBV7-9 to TRBJ1-4, with 8 bases that match TRBD1. The junction had 5 bases not matched to a gene; V was cut back by 5 bases and J by 3 bases. The CDR3 covers 15 residues. Germline CDR1 SEHNR, CDR2 FQNEAQ (reference sequence). CDR3 residues: CASSVGTGPNEKLFF. The CDR3 DNA is TGTGCCAGCAGCGTTGGGACAGGACCTAATGAAAAACTGTTTTTT.

This chain links TRBV7-2 with TRBJ2-7; 8 positions match TRBD2. The CDR3 sequence is 17 residues long. Germline-derived CDR1 and CDR2 are SGHTA and FQGNSA. V was pared by 4 bases and J by 9 bases, with 20 bases of the junction left unmatched. In nucleotides, the CDR3 is TGTGCCAGCAGCTCTGGAGGGCTAGCGGGTACCCTAGGTGGGCAGTACTTC. Its protein product is CASSSGGLAGTLGGQYF.